This TCR beta chain appears in the sequencing data of a study of OX40 agonist ivuxolimab in advanced cancers. About the research overall: Partial responses were achieved by three patients, one with hepatocellular carcinoma and two with cutaneous melanoma. Overall study findings and caveats: By week 6 at 0.1 to 3.0 mg/kg, blood CD4+ and CD8+ T cells had expanded clonally.

The trim removed 0 bases at V and 6 bases at J, leaving 4 bases unmatched. The CDR3 has 15 amino acids. The germline CDR1 and CDR2 sequences are MGHRA and YSYEKL. With respect to this clone: Its antigen remains unidentified.

Method: immunoSEQ multiplex PCR; TCRdb's copy keeps in-frame clones and lacks some. This repertoire shows 35,000 to 55,000 clones, roughly 82% found once; its top ten account for about 15%. Sequencing used CD4+ or CD8+ T cells sorted from blood, obtained in a trial of the OX40 agonist ivuxolimab. The clonotype originates from an adult with an advanced solid tumor such as melanoma, head and neck, liver or kidney cancer. V gene TRBV4-1 combines with J gene TRBJ2-1; 8 bases line up with TRBD2. The CDR3 sequence is CASSQDGGAGNEQFF. CDR3 in DNA: TGCGCCAGCAGCCAAGACGGGGGGGCCGGCAATGAGCAGTTCTTC.